This T cell receptor (beta chain) was retrieved from a study of vaccination effects on CD4 cells after COVID-19. Before sequencing, viral peptide pools were used by the ViraFEST assay to expand antigen-specific CD4+ T cells. Subsequent to roughly 9 days of culture, CD4+ T cells were isolated. Having tested negative for nucleocapsid antibodies, the vaccine recipients showed no prior SARS-CoV-2 infection. It was on days 3 and 7 that half the medium was replaced with IL-2 medium. Some clones are missing from TCRdb's copy, which holds only in-frame ones; the method was immunoSEQ multiplex PCR. Of fewer than 65,000 clones in the sample, 81% were seen once. By share, this clone ranks as medium-sized. The antigen is undetermined. The sequencing here drew on CD4+ T cells from PBMCs cultured with HCoV-229E spike peptides, taken before COVID-19 vaccination. This receptor was taken from a human donor who received a COVID-19 vaccine.

The CDR3 nucleotides read TGTGCCAGCAGCCACTCAACAGGGAACACTGAAGCTTTCTTT. Translation gives CASSHSTGNTEAFF. This chain links TRBV3-1 (or the pseudogene TRBV3-2) with TRBJ1-1, with TRBD1 as a possible D gene (5 bases). The CDR3 length is 14 residues. The germline V gene has CDR1 LGHDT and CDR2 YNNKEL (reference sequence). V was trimmed by 3 bases and J by 1 base, leaving 9 bases between them.